Below, 19 T cell receptor beta chains from the same sample are listed, as sequenced in a study of blood T cell repertoires in COVID-19. Produced via immunoSEQ multiplex PCR; TCRdb's table is partial and in-frame only. This table has approximately 180,000 clones, over 80% appearing once. What was sequenced was peripheral blood. The receptor set was obtained from a woman between 50 and 59 years old with acute or convalescent COVID-19.

The gene calls are TRBV30 and TRBJ2-1; 14 bases map to TRBD2. The CDR3 spans 14 residues. Germline assignment: CDR1 GTSNPN and CDR2 SVGIG (reference sequence). V gave up 3 bases and J gave up 9 bases; unmatched junction bases: 4. In nucleotides, the CDR3 is TGTGCCTGGAGGGGACTAGCGGGAGTAGGTGAGCAGTTCTTC. Encoded protein: CAWRGLAGVGEQFF.

This clone was picked up a small number of times. The chain links TRBV11-3 to TRBJ1-6, with 8 bases that match TRBD1. The J segment lost 7 bases and the V segment lost 0 bases, leaving 17 bases of the junction unmatched. The CDR3 covers 20 residues. Germline loops: CDR1 SGHNT, CDR2 YENEEA. This CDR3 is CASSLDQGGTGAILNSPLHF. Here the CDR3 DNA reads TGTGCCAGCAGCTTAGATCAAGGGGGGACAGGCGCAATCTTAAATTCACCCCTCCACTTT.

The rearrangement links TRBV3-1 (or the pseudogene TRBV3-2) to TRBJ2-2; 7 bases are shared with TRBD2. The CDR3 has 17 amino acids. The V segment lost 0 bases and the J segment 7 bases; nucleotides outside the gene matches: 11. The germline CDR1 and CDR2 sequences are LGHDT and YNNKEL (reference sequence). This chain's CDR3 is CASSQDWEAGTGGELFF. CDR3 coding DNA: TGTGCCAGCAGCCAAGACTGGGAAGCGGGAACGGGCGGGGAGCTGTTTTTT.

The chain has TRBV11-2 and TRBJ2-3; weak D call: TRBD1 (6 bases). Trimming cost V 3 bases and J 3 bases, with 13 bases left between them. The CDR3 is 15 residues long. CDR1 is SGHAT, CDR2 FQNNGV, per germline. CDR3 amino acids: CASSLSGQRTDTQYF. The DNA for the CDR3 is TGTGCCAGCAGCTTGAGTGGACAGCGGACAGATACGCAGTATTTT.

The chain employs TRBV18 and TRBJ1-2; 9 bases fit TRBD1. The trim removed 3 bases at V and 4 bases at J, leaving 3 bases unmatched. The CDR3 spans 14 residues. CDR1 and CDR2 from the germline V gene are KGHSH and LQKENI. In DNA form, the CDR3 reads TGTGCCAGCTCACCGGAGACAGGGGGCTATGGCTACACCTTC. It specifies CASSPETGGYGYTF.

This chain uses TRBV6-2 or TRBV6-3 with TRBJ1-1; 8 positions agree with TRBD1. CDR3 size: 16 residues. CDR1 is MNHEY, CDR2 SVGEGT, per germline. V lost 6 bases and J lost 1; bases outside the gene matches: 10. This chain's CDR3 is CASSRSQGQGNTEAFF. The CDR3 coding sequence is TGTGCCAGCAGCCGATCCCAAGGACAGGGGAACACTGAAGCTTTCTTT.

The rearrangement uses TRBV11-3 and TRBJ2-1, with D hard to call. The V gene's germline CDR1 is SGHNT and CDR2 YENEEA. Trimming took off 4 bases at V and 7 bases at J, with 5 bases between the two ends. This CDR3 has 11 amino acids. In DNA, the CDR3 is TGTGCCAGCAGCTCGGGTAATGAGCAGTTCTTC. It yields the protein CASSSGNEQFF.

The rearrangement uses TRBV6-5 and TRBJ2-3; the D is unclear. Trimming shortened V by 6 bases and J by 2 bases, and 9 bases separated the two germline ends. There are 13 residues in the CDR3. Germline assignment: CDR1 MNHEY and CDR2 SVGAGI. CDR3 in DNA: TGTGCCAGCAGCTCCGGTTTCACAGATACGCAGTATTTT. Its translation is CASSSGFTDTQYF.

V usage is TRBV5-1 and J usage is TRBJ1-2, with a weak D call TRBD1 (5 bases). This CDR3 region has 14 residues. V shed 7 bases and J shed 2 bases, with 15 bases lying between them. In germline, CDR1 is SGHRS, CDR2 YFSETQ. The CDR3 reads CASQTGGTNYGYTF. CDR3 nucleotides: TGCGCCAGCCAAACCGGGGGGACCAACTATGGCTACACCTTC.

The chain carries TRBV9 and TRBJ1-2, with 10 bases aligning to TRBD1. The CDR3 consists of 15 residues. CDR1 is SGDLS and CDR2 is YYNGEE in the germline V gene. The V and J ends lost 0 bases and 6 bases, in that order; junction bases with no gene match: 5. CDR3 DNA: TGTGCCAGCAGCGTAGGGACAGGGGGGTTAGATGGCTACACCTTC. The encoded protein is CASSVGTGGLDGYTF.

V is TRBV18 and J is TRBJ1-2; D is undetermined. The germline V gene has CDR1 KGHSH and CDR2 LQKENI. CDR3 size: 13 residues. Deletions cut 2 bases from V and 5 bases from J, with 9 bases between. CDR3 amino acids: CASSPGPEYGYTF. The DNA for the CDR3 is TGTGCCAGCTCACCAGGGCCTGAGTATGGCTACACCTTC.

The chain's CDR3 is CASPNTDKASNEKLFF. CDR3 sequence (DNA): TGCGCCAGTCCAAATACCGACAAGGCCTCTAATGAAAAACTGTTTTTT. The V gene is TRBV23-1, the J gene TRBJ1-4; D call uncertain. TRBV23-1 is an open reading frame, and its role is uncertain. V was cut by 9 bases and J by 3 bases, with 20 bases left in between. The CDR3 is 16 amino acids.

The chain has TRBV7-2 and TRBJ1-3; D is perhaps TRBD1 (6 bases). CDR1 and CDR2 (germline): SGHTA, FQGNSA. The CDR3 length is 17 residues. V lost 3 bases to trimming and J lost 0 bases, with 15 bases between them. In DNA form, the CDR3 reads TGTGCCAGCAGCTTCGGGGGGCGCGGCTCCTCTGGAAACACCATATATTTT. Encoded protein: CASSFGGRGSSGNTIYF.

The chain carries TRBV6-5 and TRBJ2-6, with unresolved D. Trimming stripped 7 bases from V and 2 bases from J, with 9 bases between. The CDR3 covers 14 residues. The germline CDR1 and CDR2 sequences are MNHEY and SVGAGI. The CDR3 spells CASTQSAGANVLTF. The CDR3 DNA reads as TGTGCCAGCACCCAAAGCGCTGGGGCCAACGTCCTGACTTTC.

This chain connects TRBV5-1 to TRBJ2-2, with D tentatively TRBD2 (6 bases). V shed 3 bases and J shed 0 bases, with 12 bases lying between them. This CDR3 spans 16 amino acids. Germline CDR1 and CDR2: SGHRS and YFSETQ. Here the CDR3 reads CASSWDSAPNTGELFF. As DNA, the CDR3 is TGCGCCAGCAGCTGGGACTCGGCGCCGAACACCGGGGAGCTGTTTTTT. Full variable domain (missing parts from reference TRBV5-1 and TRBJ2-2): KAGVTQTPRYLIKTRGQQVTLSCSPISGHRSVSWYQQTPGQGLQFLFEYFSETQRNKGNFPGRFSGRQFSNSRSEMNVSTLELGDSALYLCASSWDSAPNTGELFFGEGSRLTVL.

The chain links TRBV5-6 to TRBJ2-5; 10 nucleotides line up with TRBD2. The CDR3 runs 17 residues. Germline V CDR1 and CDR2: SGHDT, YYEEEE. Losses at the gene ends were 2 bases for V and 2 bases for J; bases not matched to a gene: 9. CDR3 bases: TGTGCCAGCAGCTTAAGCTACGGACTAGCGGTTCAAGAGACCCAGTACTTC. Protein: CASSLSYGLAVQETQYF.

The chain couples TRBV9 to TRBJ1-5; 9 bases align to TRBD1. Germline V CDR1 and CDR2: SGDLS, YYNGEE. V shed 2 bases, J shed 7 bases, and the junction held 4 bases outside the gene matches. The CDR3 is 14 amino acids. Here the CDR3 DNA reads TGTGCCAGCAGCGTCGACAGGGGGGGCCAGCCCCAGCATTTT. This codes for CASSVDRGGQPQHF.

This chain links TRBV6-2 or TRBV6-3 with TRBJ1-1; D is unclear. The germline V gene has CDR1 MNHEY and CDR2 SVGEGT. Trimming shortened V by 2 bases and J by 1 base, and 14 bases separated the two germline ends. There are 16 residues in the CDR3. Written as DNA, the CDR3 is TGTGCCAGCAGTTACAACCCCCAACCCGGGAACACTGAAGCTTTCTTT. It yields the protein CASSYNPQPGNTEAFF.

CDR3 loop: CASSFLETAYNEQFF. The CDR3 DNA reads TGTGCCAGCAGCTTCCTCGAGACAGCCTACAATGAGCAGTTCTTC. The chain employs TRBV7-2 and TRBJ2-1, with D possibly matching TRBD1 (5 bases). Trimming shortened V by 3 bases and J by 2 bases, and 11 bases separated the two germline ends. Germline-derived CDR1 and CDR2 are SGHTA and FQGNSA. The CDR3 spans 15 residues.